Each of the 17 T cell receptor beta chains below was sequenced from the same sample in a study of blood T cell repertoires in COVID-19. Using immunoSEQ multiplex PCR, the repertoire was profiled, and TCRdb retains in-frame clones only, with some absent. The profile shows a few hundred thousand clones, roughly 87% of them singletons. Input material: peripheral blood. The origin of the receptors is a man aged 40-55 years with active or convalescent COVID-19.

The chain has TRBV29-1 and TRBJ1-4, with 7 bases fitting TRBD1. V lost 7 bases and J lost 6; bases outside the gene matches: 8. Germline V gene data show CDR1 as SQVTM and CDR2 as ANQGSEA. The CDR3 contains 13 residues. The CDR3 nucleotides read TGCAGCGCCGCCGGGCAGGGGGATGAAAAACTGTTTTTT. This sequence encodes CSAAGQGDEKLFF. The whole variable domain, filled in from reference TRBV29-1 and TRBJ1-4, reads SAVISQKPSRDICQRGTSLTIQCQVDSQVTMMFWYRQQPGQSLTLIATANQGSEATYESGFVIDKFPISRPNLTFSTLTVSNMSPEDSSIYLCSAAGQGDEKLFFGSGTQLSVL.

The genes are TRBV27 and TRBJ1-1; D ambiguous. This CDR3 has 14 residues. Looked up from germline, CDR1 is MNHEY and CDR2 is SMNVEV (reference sequence). Trimming shortened V by 6 bases and J by 8 bases, and 19 bases separated the two germline ends. The CDR3 DNA reads as TGTGCCAGCAGCGCCCGGGGAGTCGGCGGAGAAGCTTTCTTT. Translation: CASSARGVGGEAFF.

This chain links TRBV7-9 with TRBJ2-3; tentative D call: TRBD2 (6 bases). This CDR3 is built from 16 residues. CDR1 and CDR2 from the germline V gene are SEHNR and FQNEAQ (reference sequence). V lost 1 base to trimming and J lost 4 bases, with 15 bases between them. CDR3 in DNA: TGTGCCAGCAGCTTAGGAGTTAGCCCGGGGGCAGATACGCAGTATTTT. Translation: CASSLGVSPGADTQYF.

This chain links TRBV5-6 with TRBJ2-7; possibly TRBD1 for D (5 bases). CDR1 and CDR2 (germline): SGHDT, YYEEEE. V was cut by 0 bases and J by 7 bases, with 11 bases left in between. CDR3 length: 13 residues. CDR3 residues: CASSLVQGLEQYF. CDR3 DNA sequence: TGTGCCAGCAGCTTGGTGCAGGGATTAGAGCAGTACTTC.

The chain recombines TRBV14 with TRBJ2-3; 14 positions agree with TRBD2. The CDR3 has 19 amino acids. The trim removed 1 base at V and 7 bases at J, leaving 13 bases unmatched. Germline CDR1 SGHDN, CDR2 FVKESK. Here the CDR3 reads CASSQVPPGLAGEGNTQYF. The CDR3 nucleotides are TGTGCCAGCAGCCAAGTACCTCCGGGACTAGCGGGGGAAGGAAATACGCAGTATTTT.

This clone was detected a few times. V and J are TRBV7-9 and TRBJ1-5, with TRBD1 matching 10 bases. The junction had 7 bases not matched to a gene; V was cut back by 2 bases and J by 6 bases. The CDR3 loop spans 16 amino acids. Per germline, CDR1 SEHNR and CDR2 FQNEAQ (reference sequence). CDR3 bases: TGTGCCAGCAGCTTACTGTCAGGGACAGGGGCTCAGCCCCAGCATTTT. This translates into CASSLLSGTGAQPQHF.

The chain is built from TRBV7-9 and TRBJ1-6, with D unresolved. The ends were cut back, 3 bases at V and 6 bases at J, with 12 bases in the middle. The CDR3 covers 15 residues. The germline CDR1 and CDR2 sequences are SEHNR and FQNEAQ (reference sequence). The DNA for the CDR3 is TGTGCCAGCAGCTTGGTTATCGGTCCTAATTCACCCCTCCACTTT. Translating gives CASSLVIGPNSPLHF.

The chain has TRBV5-1 and TRBJ2-3, with D maybe TRBD2 (5 bases). Between the trimmed V and J ends, which lost 7 bases and 3 bases, there was a span of 12 bases. CDR1 is SGHRS and CDR2 is YFSETQ in the germline V gene. This CDR3 has 13 amino acids. Written as DNA, the CDR3 is TGCGCCAGCGGGTCAGGAGGTACAGATACGCAGTATTTT. Protein sequence: CASGSGGTDTQYF.

The chain carries TRBV3-1 (or the pseudogene TRBV3-2) and TRBJ2-5; maybe TRBD2 (6 bases). CDR3 length: 15 amino acids. Trimming took off 1 base at V and 0 bases at J, with 9 bases between the two ends. Per the germline V gene, CDR1 is LGHDT and CDR2 is YNNKEL (reference sequence). The CDR3 nucleotides read TGTGCCAGCAGCCAAGCAACTAGCAACCAAGAGACCCAGTACTTC. Protein: CASSQATSNQETQYF.

The rearrangement links TRBV19 to TRBJ1-6; 10 positions agree with TRBD1. Germline CDR1 LNHDA, CDR2 SQIVND (reference sequence). The V segment lost 6 bases and the J segment 4 bases; nucleotides outside the gene matches: 3. The CDR3 is 15 amino acids. The CDR3 region is CASSWTGGYNSPLHF. DNA for the CDR3: TGTGCCAGTAGCTGGACAGGGGGTTATAATTCACCCCTCCACTTT.

The chain links TRBV9 to TRBJ2-7; D is possibly TRBD1 (6 bases). CDR1 and CDR2 (germline): SGDLS, YYNGEE. V lost 0 bases to trimming and J lost 5 bases, with 9 bases between them. The CDR3 contains 13 residues. Here the CDR3 DNA reads TGTGCCAGCAGCGTAGCAGGGGTGGACGAGCAGTACTTC. This translates into CASSVAGVDEQYF.

The chain couples TRBV5-1 to TRBJ1-3; D unresolved. Trimming cost V 2 bases and J 8 bases, with 14 bases left between them. CDR3 length equals 14 residues. Germline V gene lookup returns CDR1 SGHRS and CDR2 YFSETQ. CDR3 DNA sequence: TGCGCCAGCAGCTTTATAGGCCTCGCGGACACCATATATTTT. Amino acids: CASSFIGLADTIYF.

The chain is built from TRBV28 and TRBJ1-2; the match to TRBD1 covers 10 bases. This CDR3 is 16 amino acids long. With 6 bases clipped from V and 4 bases from J, the junction kept 11 bases outside the gene matches. CDR1 is MDHEN and CDR2 is SYDVKM in the germline V gene. CDR3: CASSSEPGQGTYGYTF. The CDR3 DNA reads TGTGCCAGCAGCTCCGAACCGGGACAGGGGACCTATGGCTACACCTTC.

The rearrangement uses TRBV4-2 and TRBJ1-2; weak D call: TRBD1 (5 bases). The CDR3 runs to 18 residues. Germline loops: CDR1 LGHNA, CDR2 YNFKEQ. Deletions cut 3 bases from V and 8 bases from J, with 28 bases between. The CDR3 DNA is TGTGCCAGCAGCCATCAAGTTATGGTCTATGGGGGGACGATCGGCTACACCTTC. Residues: CASSHQVMVYGGTIGYTF.

CDR3 protein: CASSQAIEQGAREQYF. CDR3 nucleotide sequence: TGTGCCAGCAGCCAAGCAATTGAACAGGGGGCGCGCGAGCAGTACTTC. The chain combines TRBV3-1 (or the pseudogene TRBV3-2) with TRBJ2-7; 9 bases fit TRBD1. The CDR3 consists of 16 residues. The V segment lost 1 base and the J segment 6 bases; nucleotides outside the gene matches: 10. The V gene's germline CDR1 is LGHDT and CDR2 YNNKEL (reference sequence).

The J gene is TRBJ1-5, the V gene TRBV19; 12 nucleotides match TRBD1. Looked up from germline, CDR1 is LNHDA and CDR2 is SQIVND (reference sequence). The junction had 10 bases not matched to a gene; V was cut back by 3 bases and J by 7 bases. The CDR3 is 17 residues long. The CDR3 nucleotides are TGTGCCAGTAGTATGGGGACAGGGGGCGTAGTAAAGCAGCCCCAGCATTTT. It yields the protein CASSMGTGGVVKQPQHF.

This sequence joins TRBV6-5 and TRBJ2-3; 8 bases fit TRBD1. The germline CDR1 and CDR2 sequences are MNHEY and SVGAGI. CDR3 size: 14 residues. With 6 bases clipped from V and 4 bases from J, the junction kept 6 bases outside the gene matches. CDR3 protein: CASSVLRGPDTQYF. DNA for the CDR3: TGTGCCAGCAGCGTACTCAGGGGGCCAGATACGCAGTATTTT.